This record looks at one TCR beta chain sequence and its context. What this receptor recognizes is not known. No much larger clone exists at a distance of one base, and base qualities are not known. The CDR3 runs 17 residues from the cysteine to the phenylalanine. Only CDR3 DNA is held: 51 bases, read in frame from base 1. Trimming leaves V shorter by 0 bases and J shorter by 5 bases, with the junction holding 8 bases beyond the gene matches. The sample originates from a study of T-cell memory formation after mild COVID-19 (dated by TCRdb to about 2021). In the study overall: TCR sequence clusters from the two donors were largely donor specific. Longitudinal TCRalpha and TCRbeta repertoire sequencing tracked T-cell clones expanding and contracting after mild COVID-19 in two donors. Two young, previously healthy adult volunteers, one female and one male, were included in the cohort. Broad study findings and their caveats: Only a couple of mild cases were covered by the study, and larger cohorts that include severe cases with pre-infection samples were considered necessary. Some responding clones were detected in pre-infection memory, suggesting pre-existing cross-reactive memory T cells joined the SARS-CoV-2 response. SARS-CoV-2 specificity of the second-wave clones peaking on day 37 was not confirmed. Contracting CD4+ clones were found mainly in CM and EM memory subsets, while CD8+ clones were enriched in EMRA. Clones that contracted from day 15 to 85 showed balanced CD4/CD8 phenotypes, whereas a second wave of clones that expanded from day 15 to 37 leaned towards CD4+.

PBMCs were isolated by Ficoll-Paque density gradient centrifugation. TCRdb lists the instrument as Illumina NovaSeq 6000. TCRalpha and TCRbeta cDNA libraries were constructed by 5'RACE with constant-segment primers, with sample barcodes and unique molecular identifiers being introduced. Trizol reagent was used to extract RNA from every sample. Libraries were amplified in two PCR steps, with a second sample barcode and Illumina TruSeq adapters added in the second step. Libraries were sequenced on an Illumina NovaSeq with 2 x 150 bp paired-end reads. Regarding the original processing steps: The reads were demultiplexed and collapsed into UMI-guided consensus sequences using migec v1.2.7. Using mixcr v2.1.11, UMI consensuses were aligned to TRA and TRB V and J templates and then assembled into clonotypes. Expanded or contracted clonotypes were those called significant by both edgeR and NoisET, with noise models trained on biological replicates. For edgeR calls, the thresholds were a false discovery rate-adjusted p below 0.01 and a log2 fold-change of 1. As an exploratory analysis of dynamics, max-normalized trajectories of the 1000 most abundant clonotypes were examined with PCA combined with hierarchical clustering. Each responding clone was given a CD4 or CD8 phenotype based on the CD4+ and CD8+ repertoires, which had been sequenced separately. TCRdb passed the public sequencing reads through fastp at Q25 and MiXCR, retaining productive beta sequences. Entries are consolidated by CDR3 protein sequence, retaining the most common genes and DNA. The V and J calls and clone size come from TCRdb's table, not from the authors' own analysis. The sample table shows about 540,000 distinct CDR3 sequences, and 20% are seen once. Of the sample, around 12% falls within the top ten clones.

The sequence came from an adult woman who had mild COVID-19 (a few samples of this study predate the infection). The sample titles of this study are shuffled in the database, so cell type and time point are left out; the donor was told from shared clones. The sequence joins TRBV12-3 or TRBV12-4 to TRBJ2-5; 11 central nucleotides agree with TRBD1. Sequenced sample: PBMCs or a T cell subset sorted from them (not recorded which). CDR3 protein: CASSLAGGQGAWETQYF. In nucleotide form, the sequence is TGTGCCAGCAGTTTAGCGGGAGGACAGGGGGCGTGGGAGACCCAGTACTTC.